This T cell receptor beta chain appears in the sequencing data of a study of cytomegalovirus exposure and HLA in healthy donors. As for the study in general: Clustering assigned 70% to 90% of the roughly 370 genotyped donors to the Caucasian-associated ancestry cluster.

CDR1 WNHNN and CDR2 SYGVQD come from the germline V gene (reference sequence). The CDR3 is 16 amino acids. The ends were cut back, 3 bases at V and 3 bases at J, with 18 bases in the middle. Study-level findings and limits: Three CMV-associated chains were confirmed in vitro to be specific for CMV antigens. It was shown in a later analysis that HLA-associated TCR beta chains were more clonally expanded than other, equally common chains. Beyond CMV serostatus, there was no information to go on about immune exposure.

The PCR was carried out with 60 Vbeta primers and 13 Jbeta primers. Using immunoSEQ multiplex PCR, the repertoire was profiled, and TCRdb retains in-frame clones only, with some absent. The table has 150,000 to 200,000 clones, 80% to 85% seen once. With regard to this clone: Its target is unknown.

This rearrangement joins TRBV10-1 to TRBJ2-7; possibly TRBD2 for D (5 bases). Sequencing was carried out using PBMCs. This clonotype originated in a boy aged 10-17 years in good health and CMV-seronegative. This CDR3 reads CASSDLSTTNYYEQYF. The CDR3 DNA reads as TGCGCCAGCAGTGACCTATCGACTACCAACTACTACGAGCAGTACTTC.